The 18 T cell receptor beta chains below all came from one sample that was sequenced in a study of shared clonotypes between healthy human individuals. TCRdb's table, derived via immunoSEQ multiplex PCR, lists solely in-frame clones and lacks some. The sample has approximately 940,000 clones, 60% to 85% seen once. Material: memory CD4+ T cells sorted from blood. Subset meaning: CD45RA-negative fraction. The receptors were gathered from a man between 18 and 35 years old in good health.

This chain joins TRBV28 and TRBJ1-1; D remains ambiguous. CDR3 length: 15 amino acids. Germline assignment: CDR1 MDHEN and CDR2 SYDVKM. The V end was cut by 4 bases, the J end by 4 bases, with 16 bases between. CDR3: CASSSERVWGTEAFF. The CDR3 DNA follows: TGTGCCAGCAGTTCCGAGAGGGTTTGGGGCACTGAAGCTTTCTTT.

The V and J genes are TRBV25-1 and TRBJ2-1, with 8 positions matching TRBD2. Germline loops: CDR1 MGHDK, CDR2 SYGVNS. Trimming took 1 base from V and 5 from J; bases not matched to a gene: 7. The CDR3 has 16 residues. CDR3 in DNA: TGTGCCAGCAGTGAATCTGGGCGGGGGGATAACAATGAGCAGTTCTTC. It yields the protein CASSESGRGDNNEQFF.

This chain connects TRBV2 to TRBJ2-7; 11 positions match TRBD1. CDR1 is SNHLY, CDR2 FYNNEI, per germline. The CDR3 length is 12 residues. The J segment lost 6 bases and the V segment lost 7 bases, leaving 2 bases of the junction unmatched. The CDR3 reads CASMGTGGEQYF. DNA for the CDR3: TGTGCCAGCATGGGGACAGGGGGCGAGCAGTACTTC. Filled out from reference TRBV2 and TRBJ2-7, the complete variable domain reads EPEVTQTPSHQVTQMGQEVILRCVPISNHLYFYWYRQILGQKVEFLVSFYNNEISEKSEIFDDQFSVERPDGSNFTLKIRSTKLEDSAMYFCASMGTGGEQYFGPGTRLTVT.

This chain links TRBV10-1 with TRBJ1-1, with D tentatively TRBD1 (6 bases). V was pared by 3 bases and J by 4 bases, with 21 bases between. CDR1 is WNHNN, CDR2 SYGVQD, per germline (reference sequence). The CDR3 is 17 residues long. The CDR3 region is CASSEERGLPWGTEAFF. CDR3 nucleotides: TGCGCCAGCAGTGAAGAGCGGGGGCTACCATGGGGCACTGAAGCTTTCTTT.

This clone was counted many times. The chain combines TRBV15 with TRBJ1-1; maybe TRBD1 (6 bases). There are 13 residues in the CDR3. CDR1 is LNHNV and CDR2 is YYDKDF in the germline V gene (reference sequence). The germline V and J ends were trimmed by 5 bases and 0 bases, with 7 bases remaining between them. CDR3: CATSGQLNTEAFF. CDR3 DNA sequence: TGTGCCACCAGCGGACAGTTGAACACTGAAGCTTTCTTT.

Details on this clone: Other DNA sequences of this sample code for an identical CDR3. V usage is TRBV5-1 and J usage is TRBJ2-5; D is ambiguous. This CDR3 comprises 12 residues. Germline V gene lookup returns CDR1 SGHRS and CDR2 YFSETQ. Trimming cost V 0 bases and J 5 bases, with 5 bases left between them. The CDR3 coding sequence is TGCGCCAGCAGCTTGGAACTCGAGACCCAGTACTTC. Protein sequence: CASSLELETQYF.

This chain connects TRBV5-6 to TRBJ2-7, with D perhaps assigned TRBD1 or TRBD2 (5 bases each). V was shortened by 1 base and J by 11 bases, with 16 bases between the two germline ends. The CDR3 sequence is 13 residues long. Looked up from germline, CDR1 is SGHDT and CDR2 is YYEEEE. The CDR3 sequence: CASSLHRVGVKYF. The CDR3 DNA is TGTGCCAGCAGCTTGCATCGGGTGGGGGTGAAGTACTTC.

The CDR3 region is CASRESGGKYEQYF. CDR3 coding DNA: TGTGCCAGCAGGGAAAGCGGGGGGAAGTACGAGCAGTACTTC. This chain uses TRBV6-5 with TRBJ2-7, with TRBD2 identical over 9 bases. Trimming took 6 bases from V and 4 from J; bases not matched to a gene: 7. Germline CDR1 is MNHEY and CDR2 is SVGAGI. The CDR3 is made up of 14 amino acids.

On this clone: Other DNA sequences from this sample encode an identical CDR3 as well. The V call is TRBV5-1, the J call TRBJ2-1; D perhaps matches TRBD2 (5 bases). The CDR3 runs 14 residues. CDR1 and CDR2 from the germline V gene are SGHRS and YFSETQ. V dropped 0 bases and J dropped 4 bases, with 8 bases sitting between them. CDR3 bases: TGCGCCAGCAGCTTGGATGGGAGTTACAATGAGCAGTTCTTC. Translating it yields CASSLDGSYNEQFF.

This clone was recorded a few times. One junction end does not reproduce the germline sequence, and a read error may be involved. V gene TRBV11-2 combines with J gene TRBJ1-3, with a possible D match to TRBD1 (5 bases). Germline CDR1 is SGHAT and CDR2 is FQNNGV. The CDR3 consists of 16 residues. The CDR3 DNA is TGTGCCAGCAGTTTAGGGACGACACTCTCTGGAAACACCATATATTTT. It encodes CASSLGTTLSGNTIYF.

Turning to this clone: The same CDR3 can be traced to other DNA sequences in this sample. The V call is TRBV19, the J call TRBJ1-2; D gene unclear. V lost 3 bases, J lost 0 bases, and 8 bases lay in between. Germline-derived CDR1 and CDR2 are LNHDA and SQIVND (reference sequence). The CDR3 length is 14 residues. The CDR3 is CASSIGRTNYGYTF. CDR3 coding DNA: TGTGCCAGTAGTATTGGGAGAACTAACTATGGCTACACCTTC.

This clone was picked up a small number of times. CDR3 nucleotide sequence: TGCGCCAGCAGCCAAGGGGTACGGGATCAGGAGACCCAGTACTTC. Translation gives CASSQGVRDQETQYF. The chain uses TRBV4-1 and TRBJ2-5; D perhaps matches TRBD2 (5 bases). The germline gives CDR1 MGHRA, CDR2 YSYEKL. CDR3 size: 15 residues. Trimming stripped 1 base from V and 5 bases from J, with 14 bases between.

The chain links TRBV5-1 to TRBJ2-2; 8 nucleotides align to TRBD1. The V gene end was trimmed by 4 bases and the J gene end by 4 bases; junction bases not matched to a gene: 12. The CDR3 is 17 amino acids. In germline, CDR1 is SGHRS, CDR2 YFSETQ. In DNA form, the CDR3 reads TGCGCCAGCAGCCCCACCCCGGACAGGGAGGTCACCGGGGAGCTGTTTTTT. Amino acids: CASSPTPDREVTGELFF.

In its sample, this clone was seen many times. This sample also contains other DNA sequences that code for the same CDR3. The chain recombines TRBV5-1 with TRBJ2-1; D uncertain. From germline, CDR1 is SGHRS and CDR2 YFSETQ. V was cut by 0 bases and J by 7 bases, with 8 bases left in between. The CDR3 is made up of 13 amino acids. The CDR3 protein is CASSLGEVNEQFF. In DNA, the CDR3 is TGCGCCAGCAGCTTGGGAGAGGTAAATGAGCAGTTCTTC.

The V and J genes are TRBV5-1 and TRBJ2-2, with D possibly TRBD2 on 6 matching bases. The CDR3 has 20 residues. Looked up from germline, CDR1 is SGHRS and CDR2 is YFSETQ. Trimming pared 4 bases from V and 0 bases from J, leaving 25 bases between. The CDR3 sequence: CASSPGRGNPFGTNTGELFF. The CDR3 DNA reads as TGCGCCAGCAGCCCCGGGCGGGGAAACCCCTTCGGGACGAACACCGGGGAGCTGTTTTTT.

As for this clone: This could be a read error, since a much larger clone is one nucleotide away. V and J are TRBV9 and TRBJ1-6; D not resolved. The ends were cut back, 4 bases at V and 0 bases at J, with 2 bases in the middle. The CDR3 contains 13 residues. Germline CDR1 reads SGDLS; CDR2 reads YYNGEE. The CDR3 reads CASSPSYNSPLHF. The CDR3 nucleotides read TGTGCCAGCAGCCCCTCCTATAATTCACCCCTCCACTTT. The variable domain in full, with the rest retrieved from reference TRBV9 and TRBJ1-6, is DSGVTQTPKHLITATGQRVTLRCSPRSGDLSVYWYQQSLDQGLQFLIQYYNGEERAKGNILERFSAQQFPDLHSELNLSSLELGDSALYFCASSPSYNSPLHFGNGTRLTVT.

This chain joins TRBV6-5 and TRBJ2-7, with a weak D call TRBD2 (5 bases). The CDR3 contains 14 residues. V was shortened by 7 bases and J by 5 bases, with 18 bases between the two germline ends. Germline V CDR1 and CDR2: MNHEY, SVGAGI. The CDR3 spells CASKPPLTTHEQYF. Written as DNA, the CDR3 is TGTGCCAGCAAACCACCCCTGACTACCCACGAGCAGTACTTC.

The chain joins TRBV28 to TRBJ2-7; D possibly corresponds to TRBD1 (5 bases). Per the germline V gene, CDR1 is MDHEN and CDR2 is SYDVKM. With 8 bases removed from V and 1 base from J, the gap between germline ends came to 9 bases. The CDR3 has 12 amino acids. The CDR3 DNA reads TGTGCCAGCCTGGACACTTCCTACGAGCAGTACTTC. Encoded protein: CASLDTSYEQYF.